Listed below are T cell receptor beta chains from one sample, sequenced in a study of OX40 agonist ivuxolimab in advanced cancers. This table comes from immunoSEQ multiplex PCR, and its TCRdb copy is limited to in-frame clones, with some not included. The sample has some 89,000 clones; about 86% are singletons. The sequences come from CD4+ or CD8+ T cells sorted from blood, collected in a trial of the OX40 agonist ivuxolimab. The receptors derive from an adult with an advanced solid tumor such as melanoma, head and neck, liver or kidney cancer. CDR3s include the opening cysteine and the closing phenylalanine or tryptophan. The D gene is left open where the match is weak. The listing skips clone size in some rows; elsewhere it reads once, few, many or a size class.

cdr3_nt cdr3_aa clone_size j_call v_call d_call
TGTGCCAGCAGCCCAATATGGAGGGAGAGCGAAAAACTGTTTTTT CASSPIWRESEKLFF NA TRBJ1-4 TRBV7-9 NA
TGTGCCAGCAGTTTTGCCGGGTGGAGCGGGGTAAGCACAGATACGCAGTATTTT CASSFAGWSGVSTDTQYF NA TRBJ2-3 TRBV28 TRBD2
TGTGCCAGCACCGGACAGGTCCCTGGAAACACCATATATTTT CASTGQVPGNTIYF NA TRBJ1-3 TRBV18 TRBD1
TGTGCCAGCGGCCGGGGTTCGGGCCTCTCTGAAGCTTTCTTT CASGRGSGLSEAFF NA TRBJ1-1 TRBV2 NA
TGTGCCAGCAGCCCCGCCCCCAATTACGAGCAGTACTTC CASSPAPNYEQYF NA TRBJ2-7 TRBV7-2 NA
TGTGCCAGCAGCTCCACCGACAGGGACAACGAGCAGTACTTC CASSSTDRDNEQYF NA TRBJ2-7 TRBV28 TRBD1
TGTGCCAGCAGTTATCCGACAGGGGGCTATGGCTACACCTTC CASSYPTGGYGYTF few TRBJ1-2 TRBV6-6 TRBD1
TGCGCCAGCTCTCGGGACAGCCGCACAGATACGCAGTATTTT CASSRDSRTDTQYF NA TRBJ2-3 TRBV10-1 TRBD1
TGTGCCAGCGACAGACAGACCGGGGAGCTGTTTTTT CASDRQTGELFF NA TRBJ2-2 TRBV19 NA
TGTGCCAGTAGTACCCTGCCGGGCGTCGGCAATCAGCCCCAGCATTTT CASSTLPGVGNQPQHF NA TRBJ1-5 TRBV19 NA
TGTGCCAGCAGTTTGCAGACAGGGAGGACTGAAGCTTTCTTT CASSLQTGRTEAFF NA TRBJ1-1 TRBV2 TRBD1
TGTGCCAGCAGCCAAGAGGGGCCTTATAGCAATCAGCCCCAGCATTTT CASSQEGPYSNQPQHF NA TRBJ1-5 TRBV4-2 NA
TGTGCCATCCAAACAGGGGAGCACACTGAAGCTTTCTTT CAIQTGEHTEAFF NA TRBJ1-1 TRBV10-3 TRBD1
TGTGCCAGCAGCGTAGTAGCGGGGGGCCCCTACGAGCAGTACTTC CASSVVAGGPYEQYF NA TRBJ2-7 TRBV9 TRBD2
TGTGCTAGCAGCCCGGGACTGACCCAAGAGACCCAGTACTTC CASSPGLTQETQYF NA TRBJ2-5 TRBV7-7 NA
TGTGCCAGCGGCGGGGGGGCCTACAATGAGCAGTTCTTC CASGGGAYNEQFF once TRBJ2-1 TRBV7-6 TRBD2
TGTGCCACCTCGGGGGGGAGAAGACGGAATGAGCAGTTCTTC CATSGGRRRNEQFF NA TRBJ2-1 TRBV7-9 TRBD2
TGTGCCAGCAGTTCTACCGGGACAGGGGGAAGACCCCTCCACTTT CASSSTGTGGRPLHF few TRBJ1-6 TRBV28 TRBD1
TGTGCCAGCAGCAGGGCAGGGAGAGCGGACACCGGGGAGCTGTTTTTT CASSRAGRADTGELFF NA TRBJ2-2 TRBV13 NA
TGCGCCAGCAGCTTGTTTACAGGGAGGCCCCAAGAGACCCAGTACTTC CASSLFTGRPQETQYF NA TRBJ2-5 TRBV5-1 NA
TGCGCCAGCAGTGAGTCTAGGACAGGCCCCTCACCCCTCCACTTT CASSESRTGPSPLHF NA TRBJ1-6 TRBV10-1 TRBD1
TGTGCCAGCAGCCAAGCCGGGGCTAGCGGGCCTTACGAGCAGTACTTC CASSQAGASGPYEQYF NA TRBJ2-7 TRBV4-2 TRBD2
TGTGCCAGCAGCGTAGGAGCAGGGGCAGATACGCAGTATTTT CASSVGAGADTQYF NA TRBJ2-3 TRBV9 NA
TGTGCCAGCAGAACCAGGGGCTCAGGGGGAGAGCAGTACTTC CASRTRGSGGEQYF NA TRBJ2-7 TRBV14 TRBD1
TGTGCCAGCAGCCCGATCCCCTCCTACGAGCAGTACTTC CASSPIPSYEQYF NA TRBJ2-7 TRBV9 NA
TGTGCCAGCAGCTTAGTTTTCGGCGGAATCCAAGAGACCCAGTACTTC CASSLVFGGIQETQYF NA TRBJ2-5 TRBV7-2 NA
TGTGCCAGCAGTTTAGAGGTTACTGAAGCTTTCTTT CASSLEVTEAFF medium-sized TRBJ1-1 TRBV28 NA